This entry lists 18 T cell receptor beta chains sequenced from one sample in a study of CD8+CD57+ T cells in acquired aplastic anemia. Sequencing was done on patients that had shown CD8+CD57+ cell expansion by flow cytometry. Genomic DNA acted as the template from which TCR beta VDJ combination and CDR3 sequence profiling were carried out. One entry per CDR3 protein, called by TCRdb with MiXCR from the reads. The sample has roughly 220,000 distinct CDR3 sequences, more than 55% seen once; the top ten hold about 60%. Sequencing used sorted CD4+, CD8+, or CD8+CD57+ T cells (not recorded which) from PBMCs. These receptors were taken from a human donor with aplastic anemia.

The chain combines TRBV12-3 or TRBV12-4 with TRBJ2-7; 7 bases align to TRBD1. The CDR3 is 14 residues long. V gave up 5 bases and J gave up 6 bases; unmatched junction bases: 10. The chain's CDR3 is CASSQTGTAFEQYF. Here the CDR3 DNA reads TGTGCCAGCAGTCAAACCGGGACAGCCTTCGAGCAGTACTTC.

The chain is built from TRBV29-1 and TRBJ1-2; a possible D gene is TRBD1 (5 bases). Germline V gene sequence: CDR1 SQVTM, CDR2 ANQGSEA. The CDR3 extends over 12 amino acids. The V and J ends lost 1 base and 9 bases respectively, with 12 bases between them. The CDR3 region is CSVEVPRESYTF. CDR3 sequence (DNA): TGCAGCGTTGAAGTCCCCAGGGAGAGCTACACCTTC.

Many counts were recorded for this clonotype. The chain combines TRBV7-9 with TRBJ2-3; possible D gene TRBD1, 6 bases. The V gene lost 7 bases and the J gene lost 0 bases, with 17 bases spanning the gap. CDR3 size: 16 residues. Looked up from germline, CDR1 is SEHNR and CDR2 is FQNEAQ (reference sequence). The CDR3 sequence is CASTDGTPFSTDTQYF. The CDR3, as DNA: TGTGCCAGCACTGACGGGACACCTTTTAGCACAGATACGCAGTATTTT. Filled out from reference TRBV7-9 and TRBJ2-3, the complete variable domain reads DTGVSQNPRHKITKRGQNVTFRCDPISEHNRLYWYRQTLGQGPEFLTYFQNEAQLEKSRLLSDRFSAERPKGSFSTLEIQRTEQGDSAMYLCASTDGTPFSTDTQYFGPGTRLTVL.

This clonotype was seen a handful of times. The chain has TRBV7-9 and TRBJ1-1; the D is unclear. Deletions cut 5 bases from V and 3 bases from J, with 4 bases between. Germline lookup yields CDR1 SEHNR and CDR2 FQNEAQ (reference sequence). The CDR3 covers 11 residues. For the CDR3, the DNA is TGTGCCAGCAGCACCTACACTGAAGCTTTCTTT. This translates into CASSTYTEAFF.

V gene TRBV7-6 combines with J gene TRBJ2-7; tentatively, D is TRBD1 (6 bases). CDR3 length: 14 amino acids. Germline CDR1 and CDR2: SGHVS and FNYEAQ. V lost 5 bases and J 1 base, leaving 12 bases between the germline ends. The CDR3 DNA follows: TGTGCCAGCAGCCCCTCTACAGGGTCCTACGAGCAGTACTTC. Its translation is CASSPSTGSYEQYF.

The chain combines TRBV20-1 with TRBJ2-5, with D perhaps matching TRBD2 (6 bases). The CDR3 has 12 residues. From germline, CDR1 is DFQATT and CDR2 SNEGSKA (reference sequence). Trimming took 6 bases from V and 3 from J, leaving 11 bases between them. CDR3 protein: CSAPWGEETQYF. CDR3 coding DNA: TGCAGTGCGCCCTGGGGGGAAGAGACCCAGTACTTC.

The chain combines TRBV11-2 with TRBJ1-2; D not certain. Per germline, CDR1 SGHAT and CDR2 FQNNGV. The CDR3 has 15 residues. Trimming removed 0 bases at V and 8 bases at J, with 16 bases between. The CDR3 region has the DNA TGTGCCAGCAGCTTAGAGCCCGGGAGTCCTGGGGGCTACACCTTC. Protein: CASSLEPGSPGGYTF.

V and J are TRBV5-1 and TRBJ2-3, with D maybe TRBD1 (5 bases). V lost 4 bases, J lost 0 bases, and 12 bases lay in between. The CDR3 is 15 amino acids. Per the germline V gene, CDR1 is SGHRS and CDR2 is YFSETQ. CDR3 DNA sequence: TGCGCCAGCAGCCAACAAGGGGATAGCACAGATACGCAGTATTTT. This gives the protein CASSQQGDSTDTQYF.

The chain carries TRBV19 and TRBJ1-6, with D unclear. The CDR3 length is 19 residues. CDR1 LNHDA and CDR2 SQIVND come from the germline V gene (reference sequence). V was pared by 6 bases and J by 5 bases, with 26 bases between. This CDR3 reads CASSPFRPTGRLNNSPLHF. The CDR3, as DNA: TGTGCCAGTAGCCCTTTTAGACCAACCGGGAGACTAAATAATTCACCCCTCCACTTT.

This rearrangement joins TRBV2 to TRBJ2-7, with D possibly matching TRBD1 (6 bases). The CDR3 runs 15 residues. The V and J ends lost 5 bases and 6 bases respectively, with 20 bases between them. Germline values: CDR1 SNHLY, CDR2 FYNNEI. The CDR3 is CASSLLTTGLREQYF. DNA of the CDR3: TGTGCCAGCAGTTTACTAACAACAGGGTTGCGCGAGCAGTACTTC.

The V call is TRBV24-1, the J call TRBJ2-3; D not certain. Per germline, CDR1 KGHDR and CDR2 SFDVKD. The CDR3 contains 11 residues. Trimming removed 5 bases from V and 6 bases from J, with 5 bases in between. CDR3 sequence: CATSAVDTQYF. The CDR3 DNA follows: TGTGCCACCAGTGCCGTGGATACGCAGTATTTT.

This clonotype has more than one count but fewer than ten. The rearrangement links TRBV12-3 or TRBV12-4 to TRBJ2-7; perhaps D is TRBD1 or TRBD2 (5 bases each). The CDR3 has 13 amino acids. V lost 3 bases and J 11 bases, leaving 17 bases between the germline ends. Here the CDR3 reads CASSLELGTREYF. CDR3 DNA sequence: TGTGCCAGCAGTTTGGAATTAGGGACGCGAGAGTACTTC.

For the CDR3, the DNA is TGTGCCAGCAGCTTGGGACTAGCGGTCAATGAGCAGTTCTTC. It yields the protein CASSLGLAVNEQFF. The chain is built from TRBV7-3 and TRBJ2-1; 11 bases agree with TRBD2. The ends lost 3 bases at V and 6 bases at J; junction bases unmatched: 1. The CDR3 consists of 14 residues. Germline CDR1 SGHTA, CDR2 FQGTGA.

The rearrangement joins TRBV20-1 to TRBJ2-1; 7 bases agree with TRBD1. This CDR3 is built from 13 residues. V lost 8 bases, J lost 1 base, and 5 bases stayed unmatched. Germline V gene sequence: CDR1 DFQATT, CDR2 SNEGSKA (reference sequence). The CDR3 loop reads CSPTGVSYNEQFF. The CDR3 region has the DNA TGCAGTCCTACAGGGGTGTCCTACAATGAGCAGTTCTTC.

This sequence joins TRBV19 and TRBJ1-1; 9 nucleotides match TRBD1. The CDR3 contains 16 residues. Unmatched junction bases numbered 5, after V lost 3 bases and J lost 0 bases. Germline values: CDR1 LNHDA, CDR2 SQIVND (reference sequence). CDR3 bases: TGTGCCAGTAGTATTCATGGGACAGGGCTGAACACTGAAGCTTTCTTT. It codes for CASSIHGTGLNTEAFF.

This sequence joins TRBV6-6 and TRBJ2-7; TRBD2 matches at 8 bases. Losses at the gene ends were 6 bases for V and 4 bases for J; bases not matched to a gene: 2. Germline V lookup: CDR1 MNHNY, CDR2 SVGAGI (reference sequence). The CDR3 covers 12 residues. The CDR3: CASRAGGYEQYF. DNA of the CDR3: TGTGCCAGCAGGGCGGGGGGTTACGAGCAGTACTTC.

This clonotype was seen only a few times. The chain employs TRBV7-8 and TRBJ2-6; no clear D. CDR1 and CDR2 from the germline V gene are SGHVS and FQNEAQ. The CDR3 contains 13 residues. The ends were cut back, 6 bases at V and 6 bases at J, with 9 bases in the middle. CDR3 in amino acids: CASSEQQANVLTF. CDR3 in DNA: TGTGCCAGCAGTGAACAACAGGCCAACGTCCTGACTTTC.

CDR3 amino acids: CASSLVGRAETQYF. As DNA, the CDR3 is TGTGCCAGCAGCTTAGTGGGAAGGGCTGAGACCCAGTACTTC. This chain uses TRBV7-2 with TRBJ2-5; D gene uncertain. V was pared by 1 base and J by 5 bases, with 11 bases between. Germline CDR1 SGHTA, CDR2 FQGNSA. This CDR3 spans 14 amino acids.